These T cell receptor beta chains were read from a single sample in a study of monozygotic twins with inflammatory bowel disease. TCRdb derives one entry per CDR3 protein from the 5' RACE reads, leaving out DNA. The clone table shows some 450,000 distinct CDR3 sequences, with the ten largest holding 2.4%. What was sequenced was blood. The receptor set was obtained from a human donor with ulcerative colitis or Crohn's disease, or a healthy co-twin of an affected twin (not recorded which). Both conserved end residues are part of each CDR3. Each record gives: J gene, V gene, CDR3 protein.

TRBJ2-7,TRBV7-9,CASSLGDERYEQYF
TRBJ2-5,TRBV28,CASSFLTSGILKETQYF
TRBJ1-2,TRBV5-6,CASSFVGGGYTF
TRBJ2-1,TRBV7-3,CASSLGQGAMNEQFF
TRBJ1-3,TRBV19,CASILENRADRGPNTIYF
TRBJ2-3,TRBV14,CASSQERYTDTQYF
TRBJ2-7,TRBV2,CASSVDRGQGYEQYF
TRBJ2-7,TRBV28,CASSTGTDYEQYF
TRBJ2-1,TRBV28,CASSPLAGGQSEQFF
TRBJ1-1,TRBV5-1,CASKKTMNTEAFF
TRBJ2-2,TRBV5-1,CASSFPVENTGELFF
TRBJ1-2,TRBV7-3,CASSSGGDRGRGYTF
TRBJ1-6,TRBV30,CAWKPTGTDNSPLHF
TRBJ1-3,TRBV7-3,CASSPTPGSGNTIYF
TRBJ2-7,TRBV3-1,CASSRQTGTRSYEQYF
TRBJ2-1,TRBV29-1,CSVEVTSGGRPYNEQFF
TRBJ2-7,TRBV12-3/TRBV12-4,CASSDRALSSYEQYF
TRBJ1-2,TRBV5-6,CASSLDGYNYGYTF
TRBJ1-5,TRBV19,CASRQTGSSNQPQHF
TRBJ2-2,TRBV20-1,CSAPDRVSNTGELFF
TRBJ2-2,TRBV28,CASSPTGAKGIGELFF
TRBJ2-7,TRBV4-2,CASSQPRGGTSGGVSYEQYF
TRBJ2-2,TRBV10-3,CAIRGQGLTNTGELFF
TRBJ2-3,TRBV6-2/TRBV6-3,CASRLQAGGPDTQYF